This TCR beta chain is drawn from a study of cytomegalovirus exposure and HLA in healthy donors (dated by TCRdb to about 2017). About the investigation overall: In an earlier analysis of under 750 of the donors, approximately 300 Gb of sequence data and about 110 million unique TCR beta sequences from about 190 million T cells were reported. On average, 235,054 unique TCR beta nucleotide sequences were sequenced per donor among about 400 genotyped donors of the cohort, with around 19% of those sequences being non-productive. The study aimed to test whether signatures of past pathogen exposure could be identified by cataloging public T cell receptors. All discovery cohort repertoires had been generated on a single sequencing platform. In a later analysis, previously published TCR beta repertoires from 550 to 750 donors were re-analyzed and high-resolution HLA genotyping was added so that TCR occurrence patterns could be studied. The number of typed donors differed by locus: roughly 629-630 for A, B, C, DRB1 and DQB1; about 520 for DQA1; 606 for DPA1; and around 450 for DPB1. HLA typing covered class I and class II loci at four-digit resolution. The study profiled the T cell repertoires of 500 to 800 subjects by immunosequencing and related them to cytomegalovirus serostatus. Approximately 310 gigabases of sequencing data and approximately 80 million unique TCR sequences were included in an early release covering 500 to 750 HLA-typed donors. A later genetic analysis took genome-wide SNP genotypes for about 60% of the roughly 670 donors and used that subset as a discovery cohort. Four or five DR-DQ haplotypes were handled as single units for association and clustering because linkage in the cohort was strong. Among the approximately 400 genotyped donors, about 85% belonged to the genetic ancestry cluster associated with self-reported Caucasian donors. Donor age, sex, ethnicity and CMV serostatus were compiled alongside the repertoire data. In the later analysis, no new phenotypic data were used to find candidate immune exposures; instead, reliance was placed on TCR beta sequences and their occurrence across donors. Besides the first cohort of approximately 670 subjects, a separate validation cohort made up of around 120 different subjects was used. In an earlier analysis of roughly 600 of the donors, high-throughput TCR beta sequencing was used to judge whether each TCR beta V gene segment behaved as functional or pseudogenic. The study combined high-throughput TCR immunosequencing, statistical association of individual TCRs with disease status, and machine learning to predict cytomegalovirus infection status.

To note about this clone: This clone's antigen is unknown. No base quality values were provided; no much bigger clone lies one nucleotide off. At the DNA level, this CDR3 is encoded by other sequences in the same sample as well.

What the work shows at the level of the full study, not this receptor alone: A further reported finding was that TCR beta sequences accurately predicted the HLA-A and HLA-B alleles for most subjects in the first cohort. In a later analysis, HLA-associated TCR beta chains showed more clonal expansion and lower generation probabilities than non-associated chains that were equally common. Correlated functional status among segregating V segments might reflect linkage disequilibrium, but an unknown experimental factor could not be ruled out. In the study, 150 to 200 TCR beta chains were listed as associated with cytomegalovirus. Some IMGT-functional V segments, including TRBV6-2 and TRBV6-3, could not be told apart with the 87-base-pair reads, so those segments were excluded. In an earlier analysis of approximately 590 of the donors, most TCR beta V segments were observed in productive rearrangements about 90% or about 30% of the time, broadly matching IMGT annotations. In a later analysis, TCR association rates were found to vary across HLA loci, with the most associated TCRs seen for DRB1 alleles and the fewest for HLA-C alleles. Because counts were too low, more than 15 rarely observed V segments, including chromosome 9 orphons, were excluded from the earlier analysis of 587 of the donors. In a later genetic analysis, a missense DCLRE1C variant was associated with V-gene and J-gene trimming of TCR beta chains, and the association was replicated in an independent cohort. A cluster of highly shared sequence variants was judged likely to represent a technical artifact of the sequencing pipeline. Cytomegalovirus status was reported to be diagnosed by the classifier with high specificity and sensitivity in both the original and validation cohorts. This cohort had only TCR beta chains sequenced, and the lack of alpha or paired-chain data limited which features could be detected. Several of the top co-occurrence clusters appeared to be linked to parvovirus B19, influenza, CMV and Epstein-Barr virus, according to a later analysis. For the cohort, immune exposure information was limited to CMV serostatus. According to a later analysis, most CMV-associated TCR beta chains appeared to be HLA-restricted, and the HLA associations seemed to be driven largely by CMV exposure. When HLA alleles, especially DR and DQ, strongly co-occurred, TCR associations were difficult to assign to individual alleles. In vitro tests confirmed that a few of the cytomegalovirus-associated TCR beta chains recognize cytomegalovirus antigens. Presence/absence analyses assumed roughly uniform sequencing depth across donors, an assumption that may not hold. The authors suggested that the approach could potentially be extended to other disease states and immunological phenotypes. While some public TCRs were present in many individuals, most TCR sequences turned up only very rarely across donors. HLA typing was unavailable for some donors at each locus, so association tests used only the typed subset. According to a later genetic analysis, donors in an Asian-associated ancestry cluster had fewer N-insertions in productive TCRs than the roughly 670-donor mean. Specific HLA alleles were associated with more than 15,000 TCR beta sequences at a false discovery rate of 0.05 in a later analysis.

The cohort was made up of 666 healthy bone marrow donors. Cohort members were all nominally healthy when sampled, although unrecorded immune exposures were likely present. Of the roughly 670 cohort members, nearly 300 had a positive CMV serostatus and just over 350 had a negative one, while no CMV serostatus was recorded for the donor. Each donor provided a peripheral blood sample, and peripheral blood mononuclear cells were used for TCR beta sequencing. Genomic DNA extraction from the blood cell samples was performed with the Qiagen DNeasy Blood Extraction Kit. To prepare the library, the immunoSEQ multiplex PCR assay was applied. The multiplex PCR relied on a mix of 60 forward primers for TCR Vbeta segments and 13 reverse primers for TCR Jbeta segments. A multiplex PCR assay on genomic DNA amplified the CDR3 region of rearranged TCR beta genes. On the Illumina HiSeq System, the amplified TCR beta libraries were sequenced as 87-base-pair reads. For the original study's pipeline: Across the 500 to 850 repertoires, a later analysis counted tens of millions of unique TCR beta chains, roughly 11 million of which were shared by at least two donors. Raw reads were error-corrected and collapsed into unique sequences by a nearest-neighbor algorithm in which closely related sequences were merged to remove PCR and sequencing errors. To assign V, D and J gene segments, CDR3 sequences were aligned to IMGT reference sequences. For a sequence to be retained, a match of at least six nucleotides was required to both a V gene segment and a J gene segment. A rearrangement was called productive if the CDR3 had no stop codons and remained in frame with V and J, and every other rearrangement was called non-productive. CDR3 was defined according to IMGT convention as the region running from the second conserved V-encoded cysteine to the conserved J-encoded phenylalanine. In an earlier analysis of approximately 590 of the donors, sequences lacking an unambiguous match to a single V gene segment were excluded. In an earlier analysis of some 590 of the donors, a V segment was called functional when productive rearrangements were above 56.7%, and segregating when the standard deviation between donors exceeded 5%. To diagnose cytomegalovirus status from the catalog of TCR beta chain sequences, a statistical classification framework was built. V and J gene assignment, in a later analysis, came from comparing TCR nucleotide sequences with IMGT/GENE-DB human TR gene sequences. Using the TCRdist pipeline, a later analysis assigned CDR3 sequences along with most-parsimonious VDJ recombination scenarios. In a later analysis, each TCR beta chain was defined by its CDR3 amino acid sequence together with its V-gene family, and reads lacking a unique V-gene family were excluded. As a way to deal with suspected cross-contamination and a sequencing artifact, a later analysis dropped 640 or so nucleotide sequences that were highly shared and had low generation probability. For each public chain, a later analysis derived a clonal expansion index from normalized ranks of inferred template counts within each repertoire. Generation probabilities in a later analysis came from a VDJ recombination model fitted to out-of-frame rearrangements, and those results were checked against IGoR. A later analysis scored TCR-TCR, TCR-HLA and TCR-CMV co-occurrence with hypergeometric tests, applying a repertoire-size bias correction to TCR pairs. False discovery rates were estimated in a later analysis by permuting HLA or CMV assignments 20 times. In a later analysis, co-occurring TCRs were grouped with DBSCAN, and TCRdist sequence similarity was added when clustering was performed within HLA-allele-positive subsets. For co-occurrence clustering, repertoires with fewer than 30,000 or more than 120,000 public chains were excluded, along with 5 or 6 repertoires with anomalous nucleotide sharing. TCRdb limited this immuneACCESS table to in-frame rearrangements with V and J called. A share of clones is missing; checked studies link under half to unresolved V genes, and the rest is unexplained. V and J calls and clone size are given by that table; D and trimming were obtained from the DNA. This sample gives some 130,000 clones in total; around 80% of them show up just once. The ten largest clones capture approximately 4.3% of the sample.

Reading the germline V gene gives CDR1 MGHRA and CDR2 YSYEKL. The CDR3 contains 16 residues, cysteine and phenylalanine counted. Of all the DNA, just the CDR3 is kept, 48 bases in frame from base 1. V lost 1 base and J lost 8 bases, and the count of bases not matched to a germline gene is 11. This sequence uses TRBV4-1 and TRBJ1-1, with 9 bases matching TRBD1. Sample: PBMCs. The receptor was isolated from a man under 40 in good health. The bases are TGCGCCAGCAGCCAAGTTGGCACAGGGGGCCAGGCCGAAGCTTTCTTT. It translates as CASSQVGTGGQAEAFF.